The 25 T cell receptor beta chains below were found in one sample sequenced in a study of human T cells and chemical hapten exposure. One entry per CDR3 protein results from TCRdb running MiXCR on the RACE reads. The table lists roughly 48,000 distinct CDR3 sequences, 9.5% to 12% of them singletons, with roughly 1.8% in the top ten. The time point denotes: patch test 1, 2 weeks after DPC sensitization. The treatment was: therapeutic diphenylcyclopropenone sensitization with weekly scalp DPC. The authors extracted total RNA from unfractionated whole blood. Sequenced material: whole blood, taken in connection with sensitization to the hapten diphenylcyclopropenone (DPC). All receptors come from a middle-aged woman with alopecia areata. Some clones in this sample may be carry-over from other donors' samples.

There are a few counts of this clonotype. The CDR3: CASSADGTGELFF. DNA of the CDR3: TGTGCCAGCAGCGCGGATGGCACCGGGGAGCTGTTTTTT. This chain joins TRBV5-6 and TRBJ2-2; no clear D gene. Deletions cut 4 bases from V and 4 bases from J, with 8 bases between. The length of the CDR3 is 13 residues. The germline CDR1 and CDR2 sequences are SGHDT and YYEEEE.

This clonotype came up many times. CDR3 in amino acids: CASSTVGTEAFF. CDR3 DNA: TGTGCCAGCAGTACCGTCGGCACTGAAGCTTTCTTT. The V gene is TRBV6-2 or TRBV6-3, the J gene TRBJ1-1, with D hard to call. This CDR3 has 12 residues. Germline-derived CDR1 and CDR2 are MNHEY and SVGEGT. The germline V and J ends were trimmed by 5 bases and 4 bases, with 8 bases remaining between them.

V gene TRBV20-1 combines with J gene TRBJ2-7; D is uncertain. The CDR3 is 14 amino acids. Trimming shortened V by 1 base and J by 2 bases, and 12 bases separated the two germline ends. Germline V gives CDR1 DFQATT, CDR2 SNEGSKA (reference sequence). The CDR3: CSARVRYGTYEQYF. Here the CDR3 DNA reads TGCAGTGCTAGAGTTAGGTACGGAACCTACGAGCAGTACTTC.

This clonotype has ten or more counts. The chain's CDR3 is CASSPNRGYNEQFF. The CDR3 region has the DNA TGTGCCAGCAGCCCTAACAGGGGCTACAATGAGCAGTTCTTC. The V and J genes are TRBV9 and TRBJ2-1; TRBD1 agrees at 7 bases. Trimming removed 4 bases from V and 3 bases from J; junction bases left unmatched: 4. CDR1 SGDLS and CDR2 YYNGEE come from the germline V gene. The CDR3 consists of 14 residues.

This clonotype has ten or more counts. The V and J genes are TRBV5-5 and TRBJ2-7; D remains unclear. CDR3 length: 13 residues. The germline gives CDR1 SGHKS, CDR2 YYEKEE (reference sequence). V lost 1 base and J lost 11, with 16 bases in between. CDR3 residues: CASSLNQLTEKYF. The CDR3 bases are TGTGCCAGCAGCTTGAATCAATTGACGGAGAAGTACTTC.

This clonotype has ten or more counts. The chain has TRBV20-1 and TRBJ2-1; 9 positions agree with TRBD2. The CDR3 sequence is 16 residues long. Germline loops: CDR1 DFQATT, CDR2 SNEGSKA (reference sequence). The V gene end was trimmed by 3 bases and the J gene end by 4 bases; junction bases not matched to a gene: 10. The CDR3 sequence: CSASRVSGSKYNEQFF. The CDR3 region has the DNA TGCAGTGCTAGCAGGGTTAGCGGGAGCAAATACAATGAGCAGTTCTTC.

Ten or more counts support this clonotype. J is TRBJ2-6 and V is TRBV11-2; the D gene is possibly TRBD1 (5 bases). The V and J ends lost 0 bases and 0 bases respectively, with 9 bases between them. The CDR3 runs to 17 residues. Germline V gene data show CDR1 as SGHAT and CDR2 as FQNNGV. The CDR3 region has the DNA TGTGCCAGCAGCTTAGATCAGGGTAGCTCTGGGGCCAACGTCCTGACTTTC. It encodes CASSLDQGSSGANVLTF.

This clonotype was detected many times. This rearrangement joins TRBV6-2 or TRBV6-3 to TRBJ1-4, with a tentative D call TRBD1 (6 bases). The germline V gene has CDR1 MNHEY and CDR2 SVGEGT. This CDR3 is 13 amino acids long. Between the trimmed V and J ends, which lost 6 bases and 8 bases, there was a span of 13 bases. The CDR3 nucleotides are TGTGCCAGCAGGGACAGTACCATGGAAAAACTGTTTTTT. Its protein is CASRDSTMEKLFF.

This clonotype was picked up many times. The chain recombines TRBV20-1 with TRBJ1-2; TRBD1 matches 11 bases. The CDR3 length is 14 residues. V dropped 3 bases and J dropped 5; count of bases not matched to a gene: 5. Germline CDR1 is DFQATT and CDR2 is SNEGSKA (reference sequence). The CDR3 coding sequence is TGCAGTGCTAGTCAGGGACAGGGGGTTTATGGCTACACCTTC. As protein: CSASQGQGVYGYTF.

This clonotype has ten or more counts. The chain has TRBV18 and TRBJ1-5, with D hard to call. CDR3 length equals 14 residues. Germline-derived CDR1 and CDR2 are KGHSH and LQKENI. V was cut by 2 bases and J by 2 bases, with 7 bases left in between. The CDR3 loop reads CASSPALGNQPQHF. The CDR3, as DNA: TGTGCCAGCTCACCAGCGCTGGGCAATCAGCCCCAGCATTTT.

The CDR3 protein is CAWMPGPPRYGYTF. In DNA, the CDR3 is TGTGCCTGGATGCCCGGGCCGCCCCGGTATGGCTACACCTTC. The chain employs TRBV30 and TRBJ1-2; D unresolved. Trimming removed 4 bases from V and 5 bases from J, with 17 bases in between. Germline lookup yields CDR1 GTSNPN and CDR2 SVGIG (reference sequence). The CDR3 contains 14 residues.

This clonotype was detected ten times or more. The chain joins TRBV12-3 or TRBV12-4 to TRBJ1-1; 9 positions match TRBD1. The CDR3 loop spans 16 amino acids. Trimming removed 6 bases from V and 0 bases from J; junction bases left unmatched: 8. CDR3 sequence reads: CASRGTGNSMNTEAFF. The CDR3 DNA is TGTGCCAGCAGGGGGACAGGGAATAGCATGAACACTGAAGCTTTCTTT.

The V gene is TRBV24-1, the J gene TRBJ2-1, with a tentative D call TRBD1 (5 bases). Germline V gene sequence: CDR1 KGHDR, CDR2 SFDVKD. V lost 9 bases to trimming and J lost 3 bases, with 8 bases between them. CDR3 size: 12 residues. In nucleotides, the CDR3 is TGTGCCACCTCCAGGGACTACAATGAGCAGTTCTTC. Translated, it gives CATSRDYNEQFF.

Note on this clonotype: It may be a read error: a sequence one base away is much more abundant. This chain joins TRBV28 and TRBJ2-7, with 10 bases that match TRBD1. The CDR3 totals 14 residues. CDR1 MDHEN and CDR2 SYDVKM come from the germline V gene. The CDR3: CACSRGQGNNEQYF. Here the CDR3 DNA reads TGTGCCTGCAGTCGGGGACAGGGGAACAACGAGCAGTACTTC.

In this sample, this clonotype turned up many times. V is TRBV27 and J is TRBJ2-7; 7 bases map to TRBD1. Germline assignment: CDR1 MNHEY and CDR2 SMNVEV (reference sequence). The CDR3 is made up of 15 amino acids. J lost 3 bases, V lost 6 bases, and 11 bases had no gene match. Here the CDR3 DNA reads TGTGCCAGCAGGGGAGTCGGGACAGTCGTCTACGAGCAGTACTTC. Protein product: CASRGVGTVVYEQYF.

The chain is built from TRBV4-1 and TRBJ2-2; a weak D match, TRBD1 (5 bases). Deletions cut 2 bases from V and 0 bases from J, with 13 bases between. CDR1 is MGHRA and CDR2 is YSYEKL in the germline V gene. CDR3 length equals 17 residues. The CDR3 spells CASSQRSAGPNTGELFF. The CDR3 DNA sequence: TGCGCCAGCAGCCAAAGGTCGGCAGGGCCGAACACCGGGGAGCTGTTTTTT.

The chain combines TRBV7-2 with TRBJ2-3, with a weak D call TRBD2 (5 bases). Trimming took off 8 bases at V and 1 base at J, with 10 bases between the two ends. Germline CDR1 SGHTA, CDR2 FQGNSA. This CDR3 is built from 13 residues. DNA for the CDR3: TGTGCCAGCGCGGACTCTCGCACAGATACGCAGTATTTT. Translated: CASADSRTDTQYF.

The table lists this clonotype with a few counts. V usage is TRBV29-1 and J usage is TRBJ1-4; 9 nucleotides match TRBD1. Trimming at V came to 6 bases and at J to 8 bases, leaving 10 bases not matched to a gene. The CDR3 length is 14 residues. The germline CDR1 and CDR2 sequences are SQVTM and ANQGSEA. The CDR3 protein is CSVARTGVGEKLFF. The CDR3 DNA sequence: TGCAGCGTCGCCCGGACAGGGGTTGGGGAAAAACTGTTTTTT.

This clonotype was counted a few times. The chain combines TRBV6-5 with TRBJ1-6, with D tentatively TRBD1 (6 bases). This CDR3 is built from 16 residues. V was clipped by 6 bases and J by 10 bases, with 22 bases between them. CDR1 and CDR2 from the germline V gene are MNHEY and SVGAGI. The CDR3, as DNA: TGTGCCAGCAGGTCGGGTTCCAGGGGAAGCGGCTCACCCCTCCACTTT. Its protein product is CASRSGSRGSGSPLHF.

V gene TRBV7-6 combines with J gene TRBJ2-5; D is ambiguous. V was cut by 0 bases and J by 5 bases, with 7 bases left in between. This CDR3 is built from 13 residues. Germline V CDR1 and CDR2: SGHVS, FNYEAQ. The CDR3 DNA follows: TGTGCCAGCAGCTTAGCCCCTTCGGAGACCCAGTACTTC. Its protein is CASSLAPSETQYF.

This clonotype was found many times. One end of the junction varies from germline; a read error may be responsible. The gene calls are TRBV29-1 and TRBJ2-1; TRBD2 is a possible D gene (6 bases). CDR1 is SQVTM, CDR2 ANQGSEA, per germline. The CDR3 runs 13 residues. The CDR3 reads CSVVRDSDNEQFF. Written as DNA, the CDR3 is TGCAGCGTTGTGCGGGACTCCGACAATGAGCAGTTCTTC.

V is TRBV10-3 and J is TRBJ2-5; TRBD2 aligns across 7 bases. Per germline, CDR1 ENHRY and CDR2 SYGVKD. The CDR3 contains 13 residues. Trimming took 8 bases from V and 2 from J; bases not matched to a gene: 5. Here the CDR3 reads CAIGAGEQETQYF. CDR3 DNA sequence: TGTGCCATCGGCGCGGGGGAACAAGAGACCCAGTACTTC.

The CDR3 sequence is CSASPAGGYSEQYF. CDR3 nucleotides: TGCAGTGCTAGTCCAGCGGGAGGGTATTCCGAGCAGTACTTC. The J gene is TRBJ2-7, the V gene TRBV20-1; 10 nucleotides align to TRBD2. The V and J ends lost 3 bases and 6 bases, in that order; junction bases with no gene match: 8. The CDR3 has 14 amino acids. Per the germline V gene, CDR1 is DFQATT and CDR2 is SNEGSKA (reference sequence).

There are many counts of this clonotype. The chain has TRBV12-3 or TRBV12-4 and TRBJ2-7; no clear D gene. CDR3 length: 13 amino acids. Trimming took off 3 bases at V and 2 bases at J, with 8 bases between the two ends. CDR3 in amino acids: CASSFGRTYEQYF. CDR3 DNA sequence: TGTGCCAGCAGTTTTGGGCGGACCTACGAGCAGTACTTC.

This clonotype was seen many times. The CDR3 sequence is CSVEDRRPQGAFF. In nucleotides, the CDR3 is TGCAGCGTTGAAGACAGAAGACCCCAAGGGGCTTTCTTT. The chain uses TRBV29-1 and TRBJ1-1; D gene ambiguous. V was pared by 0 bases and J by 11 bases, with 16 bases between. Looked up from germline, CDR1 is SQVTM and CDR2 is ANQGSEA. The CDR3 extends over 13 amino acids.